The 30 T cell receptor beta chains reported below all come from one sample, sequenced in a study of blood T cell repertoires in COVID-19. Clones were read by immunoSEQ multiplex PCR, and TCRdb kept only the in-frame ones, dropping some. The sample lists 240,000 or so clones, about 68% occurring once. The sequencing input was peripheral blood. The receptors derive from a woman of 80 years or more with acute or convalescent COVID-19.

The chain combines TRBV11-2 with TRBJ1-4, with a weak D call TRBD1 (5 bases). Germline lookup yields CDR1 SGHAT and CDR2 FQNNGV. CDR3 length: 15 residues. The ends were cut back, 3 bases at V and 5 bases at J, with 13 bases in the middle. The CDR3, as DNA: TGTGCCAGCAGCTTGGGGGGTGCCCCCAATGAAAAACTGTTTTTT. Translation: CASSLGGAPNEKLFF.

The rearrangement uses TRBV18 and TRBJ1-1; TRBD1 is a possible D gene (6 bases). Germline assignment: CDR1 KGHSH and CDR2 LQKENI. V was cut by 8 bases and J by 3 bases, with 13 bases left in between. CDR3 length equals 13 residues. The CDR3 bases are TGTGCCAGCCGGGTGGGGGCGGACACTGAAGCTTTCTTT. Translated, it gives CASRVGADTEAFF.

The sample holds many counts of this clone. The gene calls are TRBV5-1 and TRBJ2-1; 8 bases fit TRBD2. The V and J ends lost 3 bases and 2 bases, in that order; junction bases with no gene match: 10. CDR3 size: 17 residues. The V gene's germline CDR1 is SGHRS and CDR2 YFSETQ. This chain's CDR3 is CASSWNGGEGPYNEQFF. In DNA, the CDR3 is TGCGCCAGCAGCTGGAACGGGGGGGAAGGACCCTACAATGAGCAGTTCTTC.

CDR3 DNA sequence: TGTGCCAGCTCACCCGACAGGCCCTATGGCTACACCTTC. This codes for CASSPDRPYGYTF. The chain uses TRBV18 and TRBJ1-2, with D possibly matching TRBD1 (6 bases). Trimming took 3 bases from V and 4 from J, leaving 9 bases between them. The CDR3 loop spans 13 amino acids. The germline V gene has CDR1 KGHSH and CDR2 LQKENI.

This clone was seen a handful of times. In DNA, the CDR3 is TGTGCCAGCAGTGAAGTTAGGGGGCGGTATCAGCCCCAGCATTTT. Its translation: CASSEVRGRYQPQHF. The V call is TRBV2, the J call TRBJ1-5; 7 nucleotides align to TRBD1. Trimming took 1 base from V and 5 from J; bases not matched to a gene: 5. CDR3 length equals 15 residues. CDR1 SNHLY and CDR2 FYNNEI come from the germline V gene.

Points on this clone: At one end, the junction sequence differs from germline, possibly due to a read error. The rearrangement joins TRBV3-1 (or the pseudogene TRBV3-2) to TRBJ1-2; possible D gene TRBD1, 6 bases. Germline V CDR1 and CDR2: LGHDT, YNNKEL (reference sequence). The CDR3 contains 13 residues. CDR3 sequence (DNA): TGTGCCAGCAGCCAGACAGGTCCTCTTTCCATCTTCTTC. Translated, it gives CASSQTGPLSIFF.

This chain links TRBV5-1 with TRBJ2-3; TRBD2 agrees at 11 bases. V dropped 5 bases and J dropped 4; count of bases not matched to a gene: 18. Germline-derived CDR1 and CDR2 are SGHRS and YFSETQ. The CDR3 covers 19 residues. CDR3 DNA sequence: TGCGCCAGCAGTTCCCTCGGATATGATAGCGGGGGGGCCGCAGATACGCAGTATTTT. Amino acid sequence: CASSSLGYDSGGAADTQYF.

The CDR3 is CASSRKGGSPEQFF. For the CDR3, the DNA is TGTGCCAGCAGCCGTAAGGGCGGGAGTCCTGAGCAGTTCTTC. The genes are TRBV3-1 (or the pseudogene TRBV3-2) and TRBJ2-1, with TRBD2 identical over 7 bases. Looked up from germline, CDR1 is LGHDT and CDR2 is YNNKEL (reference sequence). The CDR3 runs 14 residues. J gave up 9 bases and V 4 bases, and 9 bases lay outside the gene matches.

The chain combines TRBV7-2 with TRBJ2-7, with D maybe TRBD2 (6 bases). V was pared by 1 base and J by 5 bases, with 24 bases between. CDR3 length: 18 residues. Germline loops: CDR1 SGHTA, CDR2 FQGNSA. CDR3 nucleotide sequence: TGTGCCAGCAGCTTAGTTGGGGGATTCGGGACGCGCGGGGACGAGCAGTACTTC. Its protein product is CASSLVGGFGTRGDEQYF.

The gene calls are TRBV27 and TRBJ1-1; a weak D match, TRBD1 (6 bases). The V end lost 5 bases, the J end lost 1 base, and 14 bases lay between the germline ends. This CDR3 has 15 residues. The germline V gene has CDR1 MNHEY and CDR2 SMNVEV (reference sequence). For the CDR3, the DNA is TGTGCCAGCAGTCCGGCGAGGGGGACGAACACTGAAGCTTTCTTT. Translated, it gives CASSPARGTNTEAFF.

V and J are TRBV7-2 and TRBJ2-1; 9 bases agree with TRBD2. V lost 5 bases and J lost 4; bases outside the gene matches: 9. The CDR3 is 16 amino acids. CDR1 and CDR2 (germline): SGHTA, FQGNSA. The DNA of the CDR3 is TGTGCCAGCAGCCCCATGGCGAGCGGGGGGTACAATGAGCAGTTCTTC. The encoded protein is CASSPMASGGYNEQFF.

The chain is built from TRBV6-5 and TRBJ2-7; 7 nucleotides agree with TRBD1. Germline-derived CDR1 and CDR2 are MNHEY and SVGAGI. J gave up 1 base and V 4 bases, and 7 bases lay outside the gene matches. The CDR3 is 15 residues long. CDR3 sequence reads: CASSLSTGSSYEQYF. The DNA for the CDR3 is TGTGCCAGCAGTTTATCGACAGGGAGTTCCTACGAGCAGTACTTC.

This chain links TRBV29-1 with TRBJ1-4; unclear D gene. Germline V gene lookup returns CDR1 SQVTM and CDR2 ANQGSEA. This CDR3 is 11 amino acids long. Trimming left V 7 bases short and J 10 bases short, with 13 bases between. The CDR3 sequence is CSGVIRGKLFF. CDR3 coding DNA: TGCAGCGGGGTTATTCGGGGAAAACTGTTTTTT.

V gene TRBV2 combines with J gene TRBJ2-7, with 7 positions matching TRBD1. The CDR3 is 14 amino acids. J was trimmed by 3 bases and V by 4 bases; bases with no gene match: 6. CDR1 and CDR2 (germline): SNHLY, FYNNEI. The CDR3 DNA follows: TGTGCCAGCAGTGCCGAGACAGGGAACTACGAGCAGTACTTC. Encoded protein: CASSAETGNYEQYF.

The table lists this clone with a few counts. The CDR3 reads CATLDRGNTEAFF. DNA of the CDR3: TGTGCCACCCTGGACAGGGGCAACACTGAAGCTTTCTTT. This chain joins TRBV6-5 and TRBJ1-1, with TRBD1 matching 9 bases. Trimming at V came to 10 bases and at J to 2 bases, leaving 5 bases not matched to a gene. The CDR3 has 13 residues. Germline CDR1 is MNHEY and CDR2 is SVGAGI.

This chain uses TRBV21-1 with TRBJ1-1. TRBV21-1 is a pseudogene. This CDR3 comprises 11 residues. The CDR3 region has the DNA TGTGCCAGCAGCAAAGGAAGCGAAGCTTTCTTT. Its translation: CASSKGSEAFF.

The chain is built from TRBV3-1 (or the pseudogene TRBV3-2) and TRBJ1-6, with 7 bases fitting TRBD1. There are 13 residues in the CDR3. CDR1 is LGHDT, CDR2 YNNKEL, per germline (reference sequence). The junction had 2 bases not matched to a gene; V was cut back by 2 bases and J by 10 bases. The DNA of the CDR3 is TGTGCCAGCAGCCAACAGGGGGAATCACCCCTCCACTTT. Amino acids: CASSQQGESPLHF.

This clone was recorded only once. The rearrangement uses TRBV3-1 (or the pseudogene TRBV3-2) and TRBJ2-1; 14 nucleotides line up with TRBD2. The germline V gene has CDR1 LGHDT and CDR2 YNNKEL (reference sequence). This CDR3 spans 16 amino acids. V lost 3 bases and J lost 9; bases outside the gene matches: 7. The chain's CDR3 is CASSQGGLAGAFEQFF. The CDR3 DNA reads TGTGCCAGCAGCCAGGGGGGACTAGCGGGAGCTTTTGAGCAGTTCTTC.

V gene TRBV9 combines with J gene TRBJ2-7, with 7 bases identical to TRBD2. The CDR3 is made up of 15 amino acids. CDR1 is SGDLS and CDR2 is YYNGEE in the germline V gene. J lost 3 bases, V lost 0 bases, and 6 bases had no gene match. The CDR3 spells CASSVGGGGNYEQYF. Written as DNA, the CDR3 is TGTGCCAGCAGCGTAGGTGGGGGAGGGAACTACGAGCAGTACTTC.

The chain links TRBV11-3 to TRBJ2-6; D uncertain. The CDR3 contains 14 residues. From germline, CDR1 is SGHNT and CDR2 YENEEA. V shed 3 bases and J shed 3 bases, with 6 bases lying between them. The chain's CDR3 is CASSLGVGANVLTF. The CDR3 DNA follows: TGTGCCAGCAGCTTGGGCGTTGGGGCCAACGTCCTGACTTTC. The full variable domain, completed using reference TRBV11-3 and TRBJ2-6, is EAGVVQSPRYKIIEKKQPVAFWCNPISGHNTLYWYLQNLGQGPELLIRYENEEAVDDSQLPKDRFSAERLKGVDSTLKIQPAELGDSAVYLCASSLGVGANVLTFGAGSRLTVL.

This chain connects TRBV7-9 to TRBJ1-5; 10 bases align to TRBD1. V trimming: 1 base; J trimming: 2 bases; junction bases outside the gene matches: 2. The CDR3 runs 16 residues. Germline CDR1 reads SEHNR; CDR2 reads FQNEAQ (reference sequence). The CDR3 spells CASSLGTGGRNQPQHF. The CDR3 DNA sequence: TGTGCCAGCAGCTTAGGGACAGGGGGGCGCAATCAGCCCCAGCATTTT.

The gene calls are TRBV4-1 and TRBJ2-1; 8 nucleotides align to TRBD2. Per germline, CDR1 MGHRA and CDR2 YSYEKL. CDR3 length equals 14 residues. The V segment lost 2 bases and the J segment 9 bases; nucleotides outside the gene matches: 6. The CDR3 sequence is CASSQPGGQVEQFF. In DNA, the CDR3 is TGCGCCAGCAGCCAACCGGGGGGGCAGGTTGAGCAGTTCTTC.

The CDR3 nucleotides are TGTGCCACCAGCAGAGATTACGTGGAGACAACTAATGAAAAACTGTTTTTT. The encoded protein is CATSRDYVETTNEKLFF. The V call is TRBV15, the J call TRBJ1-4, with D unresolved. This CDR3 spans 17 amino acids. V gave up 0 bases and J gave up 0 bases, with 11 bases separating them. Germline CDR1 LNHNV, CDR2 YYDKDF (reference sequence).

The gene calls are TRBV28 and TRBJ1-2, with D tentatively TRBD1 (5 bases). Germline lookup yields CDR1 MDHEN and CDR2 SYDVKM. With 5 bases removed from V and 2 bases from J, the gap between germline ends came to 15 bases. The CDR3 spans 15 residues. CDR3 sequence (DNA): TGTGCCAGCAGTCCTCGGGGGGAAGCCAACTATGGCTACACCTTC. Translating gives CASSPRGEANYGYTF.

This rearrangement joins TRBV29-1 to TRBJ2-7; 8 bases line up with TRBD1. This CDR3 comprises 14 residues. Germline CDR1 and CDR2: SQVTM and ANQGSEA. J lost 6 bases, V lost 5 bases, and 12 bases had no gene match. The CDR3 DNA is TGCAGCGTTTCGGCGAGACAGGGGCTTGGCGAGCAGTACTTC. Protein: CSVSARQGLGEQYF.

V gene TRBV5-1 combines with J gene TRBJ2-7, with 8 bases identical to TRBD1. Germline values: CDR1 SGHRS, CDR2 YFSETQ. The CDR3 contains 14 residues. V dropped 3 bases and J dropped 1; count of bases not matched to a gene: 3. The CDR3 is CASSSQGASYEQYF. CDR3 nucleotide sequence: TGCGCCAGCAGCTCCCAGGGGGCGTCCTACGAGCAGTACTTC.

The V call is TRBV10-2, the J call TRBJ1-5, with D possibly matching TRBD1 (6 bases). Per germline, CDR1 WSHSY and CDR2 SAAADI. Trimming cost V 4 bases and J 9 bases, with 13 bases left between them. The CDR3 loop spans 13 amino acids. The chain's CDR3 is CASSVSQGTPQHF. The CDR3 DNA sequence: TGCGCCAGCAGTGTGAGTCAGGGGACGCCCCAGCATTTT.

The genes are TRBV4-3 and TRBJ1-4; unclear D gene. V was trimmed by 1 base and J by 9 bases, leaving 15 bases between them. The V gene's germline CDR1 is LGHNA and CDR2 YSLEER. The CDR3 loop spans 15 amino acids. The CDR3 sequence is CASSQVGSLVKKLFF. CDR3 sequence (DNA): TGCGCCAGCAGCCAAGTCGGTAGCCTTGTCAAAAAACTGTTTTTT.

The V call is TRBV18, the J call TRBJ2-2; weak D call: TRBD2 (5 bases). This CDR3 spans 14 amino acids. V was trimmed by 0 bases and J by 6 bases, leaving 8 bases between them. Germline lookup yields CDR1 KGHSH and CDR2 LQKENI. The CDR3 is CASSPPMEAGELFF. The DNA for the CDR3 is TGTGCCAGCTCACCACCGATGGAGGCCGGGGAGCTGTTTTTT.

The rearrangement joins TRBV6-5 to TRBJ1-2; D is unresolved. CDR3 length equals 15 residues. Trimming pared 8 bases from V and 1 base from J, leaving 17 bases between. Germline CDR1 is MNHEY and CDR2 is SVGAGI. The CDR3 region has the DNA TGTGCCAGCGATTCGGCGGGAGAATTTAACTATGGCTACACCTTC. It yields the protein CASDSAGEFNYGYTF.